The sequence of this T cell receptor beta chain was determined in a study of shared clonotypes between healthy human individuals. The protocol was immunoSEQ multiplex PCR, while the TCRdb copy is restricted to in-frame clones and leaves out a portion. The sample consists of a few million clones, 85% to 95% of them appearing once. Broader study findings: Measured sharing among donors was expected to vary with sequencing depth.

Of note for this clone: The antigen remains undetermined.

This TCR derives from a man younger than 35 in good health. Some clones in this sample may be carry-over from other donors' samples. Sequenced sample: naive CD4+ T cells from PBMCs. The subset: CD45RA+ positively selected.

This CDR3 reads CASSGTSAEQYF. The CDR3 bases are TGTGCCAGCAGCGGGACTAGCGCCGAGCAGTACTTC. V usage is TRBV5-4 and J usage is TRBJ2-7, with 10 nucleotides matching TRBD2. V lost 4 bases, J lost 6 bases, and 1 base stayed unmatched. Per germline, CDR1 SGHNT and CDR2 YYREEE (reference sequence). CDR3 length: 12 amino acids. Full variable domain (outside the CDR3, taken from reference TRBV5-4 and TRBJ2-7): ETGVTQSPTHLIKTRGQQVTLRCSSQSGHNTVSWYQQALGQGPQFIFQYYREEENGRGNFPPRFSGLQFPNYSSELNVNALELDDSALYLCASSGTSAEQYFGPGTRLTVT.